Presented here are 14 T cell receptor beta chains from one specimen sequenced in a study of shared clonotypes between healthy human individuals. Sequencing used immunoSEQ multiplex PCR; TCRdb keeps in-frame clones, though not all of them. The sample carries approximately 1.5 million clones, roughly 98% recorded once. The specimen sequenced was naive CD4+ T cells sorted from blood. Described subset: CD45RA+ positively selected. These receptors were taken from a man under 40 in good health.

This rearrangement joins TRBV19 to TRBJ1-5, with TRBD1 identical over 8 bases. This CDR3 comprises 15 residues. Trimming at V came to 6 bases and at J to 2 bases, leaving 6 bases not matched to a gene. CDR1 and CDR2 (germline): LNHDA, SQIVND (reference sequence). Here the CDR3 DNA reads TGTGCCAGTAGCCTGACAGGGGCAGGCAATCAGCCCCAGCATTTT. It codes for CASSLTGAGNQPQHF.

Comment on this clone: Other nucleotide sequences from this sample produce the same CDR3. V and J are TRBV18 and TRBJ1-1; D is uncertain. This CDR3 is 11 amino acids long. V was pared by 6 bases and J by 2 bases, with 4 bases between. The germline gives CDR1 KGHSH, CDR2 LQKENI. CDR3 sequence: CASSLNTEAFF. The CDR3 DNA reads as TGTGCCAGCTCCCTAAACACTGAAGCTTTCTTT.

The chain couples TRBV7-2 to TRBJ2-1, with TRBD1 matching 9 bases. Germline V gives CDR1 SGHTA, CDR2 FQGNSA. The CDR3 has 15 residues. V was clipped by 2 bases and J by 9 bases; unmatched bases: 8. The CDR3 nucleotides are TGTGCCAGCAGCTTACTTCCACAGGGGGCTAGTGAGCAGTTCTTC. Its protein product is CASSLLPQGASEQFF. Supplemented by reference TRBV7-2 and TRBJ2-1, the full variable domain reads GAGVSQSPSNKVTEKGKDVELRCDPISGHTALYWYRQSLGQGLEFLIYFQGNSAPDKSGLPSDRFSAERTGGSVSTLTIQRTQQEDSAVYLCASSLLPQGASEQFFGPGTRLTVL.

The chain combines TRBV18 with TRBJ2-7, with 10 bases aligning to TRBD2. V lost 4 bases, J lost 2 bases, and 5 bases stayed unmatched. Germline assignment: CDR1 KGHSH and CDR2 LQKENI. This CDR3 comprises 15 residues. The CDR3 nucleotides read TGTGCCAGCTCACTAGACCTAGCGGGAGCCTACGAGCAGTACTTC. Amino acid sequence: CASSLDLAGAYEQYF.

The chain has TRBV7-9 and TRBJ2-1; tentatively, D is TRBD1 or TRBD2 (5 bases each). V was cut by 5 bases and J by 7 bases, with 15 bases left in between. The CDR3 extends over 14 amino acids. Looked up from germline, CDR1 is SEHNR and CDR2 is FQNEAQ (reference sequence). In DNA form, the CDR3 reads TGTGCCAGCAGCGTAGGGACCGGACGGAATGAGCAGTTCTTC. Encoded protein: CASSVGTGRNEQFF.

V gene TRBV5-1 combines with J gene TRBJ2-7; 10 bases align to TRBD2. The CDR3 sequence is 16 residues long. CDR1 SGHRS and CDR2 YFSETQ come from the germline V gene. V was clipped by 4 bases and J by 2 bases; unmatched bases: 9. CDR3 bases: TGCGCCAGCAGCCGCGGACTAGCGGACACCCCCTACGAGCAGTACTTC. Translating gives CASSRGLADTPYEQYF.

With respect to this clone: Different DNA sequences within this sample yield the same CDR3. The CDR3 here is CASSLGTSGSTDTQYF. CDR3 sequence (DNA): TGTGCCAGCAGCTTAGGGACTAGCGGTAGCACAGATACGCAGTATTTT. The chain uses TRBV7-7 and TRBJ2-3; TRBD2 agrees at 10 bases. Trimming cost V 1 base and J 0 bases; bases outside gene matches: 1. CDR3 length: 16 residues. Germline assignment: CDR1 SSHAT and CDR2 FNYEAQ (reference sequence).

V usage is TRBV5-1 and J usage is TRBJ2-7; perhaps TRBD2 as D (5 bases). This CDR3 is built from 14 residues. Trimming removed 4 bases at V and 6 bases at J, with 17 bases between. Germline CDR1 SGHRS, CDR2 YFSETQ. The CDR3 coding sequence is TGCGCCAGCAGCCTAGGACTCGATCGAGGCGAGCAGTACTTC. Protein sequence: CASSLGLDRGEQYF.

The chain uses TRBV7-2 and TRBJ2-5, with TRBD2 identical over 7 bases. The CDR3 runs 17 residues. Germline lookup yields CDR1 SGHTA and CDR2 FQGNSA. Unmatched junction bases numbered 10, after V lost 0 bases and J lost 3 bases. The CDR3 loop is CASSLAPGAGVEETQYF. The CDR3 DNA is TGTGCCAGCAGCTTAGCCCCTGGCGCGGGAGTGGAAGAGACCCAGTACTTC.

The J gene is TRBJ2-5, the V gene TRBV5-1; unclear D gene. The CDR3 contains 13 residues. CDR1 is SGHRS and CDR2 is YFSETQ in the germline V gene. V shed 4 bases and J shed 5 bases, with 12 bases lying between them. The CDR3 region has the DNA TGCGCCAGCAGCCCAGGACCCAACGAGACCCAGTACTTC. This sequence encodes CASSPGPNETQYF.

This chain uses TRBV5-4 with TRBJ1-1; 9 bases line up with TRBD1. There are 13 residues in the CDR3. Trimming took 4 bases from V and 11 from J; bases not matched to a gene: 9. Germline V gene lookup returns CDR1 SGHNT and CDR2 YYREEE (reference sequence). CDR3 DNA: TGTGCCAGCAGCCAAGCCGGGACAGGGCGCGCTTTCTTT. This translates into CASSQAGTGRAFF.

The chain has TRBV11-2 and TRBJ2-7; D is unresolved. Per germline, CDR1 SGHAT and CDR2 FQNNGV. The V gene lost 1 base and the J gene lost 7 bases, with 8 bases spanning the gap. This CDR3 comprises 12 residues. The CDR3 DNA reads TGTGCCAGCAGCTTAGGTCCCCTGGAGCAGTACTTC. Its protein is CASSLGPLEQYF. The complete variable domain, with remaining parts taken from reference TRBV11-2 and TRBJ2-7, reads EAGVAQSPRYKIIEKRQSVAFWCNPISGHATLYWYQQILGQGPKLLIQFQNNGVVDDSQLPKDRFSAERLKGVDSTLKIQPAKLEDSAVYLCASSLGPLEQYFGPGTRLTVT.

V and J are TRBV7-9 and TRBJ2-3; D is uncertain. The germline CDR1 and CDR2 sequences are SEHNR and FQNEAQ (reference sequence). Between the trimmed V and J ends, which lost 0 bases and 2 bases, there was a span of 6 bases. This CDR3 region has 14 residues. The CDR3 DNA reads TGTGCCAGCAGCTTAGCCCATGACACAGATACGCAGTATTTT. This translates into CASSLAHDTDTQYF.

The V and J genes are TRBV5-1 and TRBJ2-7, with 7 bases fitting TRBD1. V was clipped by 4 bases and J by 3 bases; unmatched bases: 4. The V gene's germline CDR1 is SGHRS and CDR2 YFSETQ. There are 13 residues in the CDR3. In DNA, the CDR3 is TGCGCCAGCAGCCTGACAGGGATCTACGAGCAGTACTTC. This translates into CASSLTGIYEQYF.